This T cell receptor (beta chain) was identified in a study of blood T cell repertoires in COVID-19. Sequencing was performed with immunoSEQ multiplex PCR; in TCRdb, only in-frame clones are kept and a portion is missing. The sample consists of 100,000 to 150,000 clones, 70% to 85% of them appearing once. The CDR3 extends over 14 amino acids. Trimming cost V 3 bases and J 0 bases, with 8 bases left between them. Germline assignment: CDR1 SEHNR and CDR2 FQNEAQ (reference sequence). The chain recombines TRBV7-9 with TRBJ1-2, with D tentatively TRBD1 (5 bases). This clonotype was sampled from a woman of 80 years or more with acute or convalescent COVID-19. Sequencing used peripheral blood. The CDR3 loop reads CASSFGQTNYGYTF. The DNA of the CDR3 is TGTGCCAGCAGCTTCGGACAAACTAACTATGGCTACACCTTC.